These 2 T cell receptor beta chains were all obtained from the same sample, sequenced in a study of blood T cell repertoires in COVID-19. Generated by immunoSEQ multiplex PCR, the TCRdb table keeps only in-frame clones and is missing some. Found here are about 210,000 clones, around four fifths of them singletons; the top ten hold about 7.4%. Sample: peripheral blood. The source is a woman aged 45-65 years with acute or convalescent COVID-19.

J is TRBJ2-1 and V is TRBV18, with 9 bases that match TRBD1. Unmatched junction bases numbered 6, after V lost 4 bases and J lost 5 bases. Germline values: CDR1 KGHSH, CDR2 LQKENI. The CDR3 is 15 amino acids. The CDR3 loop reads CASSLGTGINNEQFF. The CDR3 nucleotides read TGTGCCAGCTCACTTGGGACAGGGATTAACAATGAGCAGTTCTTC.

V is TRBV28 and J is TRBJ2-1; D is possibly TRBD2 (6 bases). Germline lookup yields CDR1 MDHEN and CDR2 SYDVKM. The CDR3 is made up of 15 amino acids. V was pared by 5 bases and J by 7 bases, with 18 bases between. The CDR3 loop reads CASSPLSGVKNEQFF. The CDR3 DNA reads TGTGCCAGCAGTCCTCTCTCGGGGGTGAAGAATGAGCAGTTCTTC.